The rows below give T cell receptor beta chains drawn from one sample of a study of blood T cell repertoires in COVID-19. Data came from immunoSEQ multiplex PCR; TCRdb stores just in-frame clones and leaves some out. The sample yields about 370,000 clones, roughly nine tenths seen once. The specimen was PBMCs or T cells enriched from blood (not recorded which). These receptors came from a woman aged 35 to 49 who had been exposed to COVID-19. The CDR3 runs from the conserved cysteine through the conserved F or W. Each record gives: D gene, J gene, V gene, clone size, CDR3 DNA, CDR3 protein. A D gene is named only where the DNA matches it firmly. Clone size is given for some rows only: seen once, a few or many times, or a class if the clone is expanded.

>TRBD1|TRBJ2-2|TRBV5-6|-
TGTGCCACGCAGATGGGGACAGGGGTCACCGGGGAGCTGTTTTTT
CATQMGTGVTGELFF
>TRBD1|TRBJ2-3|TRBV15|-
TGTGCCACCAGCCGGACAGGGGGGACAGATACGCAGTATTTT
CATSRTGGTDTQYF
>-|TRBJ2-5|TRBV7-7|-
TGTGCTAGCAGCCCCCTCATAGGGGGAATTATAGAGACCCAGTACTTC
CASSPLIGGIIETQYF
>-|TRBJ1-1|TRBV27|-
TGTGCCAGCAGTCCCGGACAGCAGAACACTGAAGCTTTCTTT
CASSPGQQNTEAFF
>-|TRBJ2-3|TRBV10-1|-
TGCGCCAGCGCCCGACAGGGCACAGATACGCAGTATTTT
CASARQGTDTQYF
>TRBD1|TRBJ1-2|TRBV5-1|once
TGCGCCAGCAGCCCGGGGACAGAGTCCTATGGCTACACCTTC
CASSPGTESYGYTF
>TRBD1|TRBJ2-1|TRBV24-1|-
TGTGCCACCAGTGCAATAGACAGGGTCGATGAGCAGTTCTTC
CATSAIDRVDEQFF
>TRBD1|TRBJ1-5|TRBV11-2|-
TGTGCCAGCAGCCTTTCAGGGGGCTGGGGTCAGCCCCAGCATTTT
CASSLSGGWGQPQHF
>-|TRBJ1-2|TRBV5-1|-
TGCGCCAGCAGCTTGGAGTCAGTCTATGGCTACACCTTC
CASSLESVYGYTF
>-|TRBJ1-3|TRBV18|-
TGTGCCAGCTCACCCCAAAGCGTCCGACAGGCTAACTCTGGAAACACCATATATTTT
CASSPQSVRQANSGNTIYF
>TRBD2|TRBJ2-1|TRBV6-2/TRBV6-3|-
TGTGCCAGCAGTTACGGACTAGCGGGAGGTACCTTAAAGGTCCATGAGCAGTTCTTC
CASSYGLAGGTLKVHEQFF
>-|TRBJ2-2|TRBV19|-
TGTGCCAGTAGGACTTCGGCCGACACCGGGGAGCTGTTTTTT
CASRTSADTGELFF
>TRBD2|TRBJ2-1|TRBV3-1/TRBV3-2|once
TGTGCCAGCAGCTCCCGACTAGCGGGGGCCCCCTACAATGAGCAGTTCTTC
CASSSRLAGAPYNEQFF
>TRBD2|TRBJ2-7|TRBV7-6|few
TGTGCCAGCAGCTTAGAGGCGGGAGGGAACGCCATGGTTTACGAGCAGTACTTC
CASSLEAGGNAMVYEQYF
>-|TRBJ1-2|TRBV5-4|few
TGTGCCAGCAGCTTGGGACAGGAGCTCTATGGCTACACCTTC
CASSLGQELYGYTF
>TRBD1|TRBJ1-3|TRBV4-3|-
TGCGCCAGCAGCCAAATACAGGGGGGTGGAAACACCATATATTTT
CASSQIQGGGNTIYF
>-|TRBJ1-3|TRBV18|-
TGTGCCAGCTCACTAAAACAGGTTTCGGGCGGAAACACCATATATTTT
CASSLKQVSGGNTIYF
>-|TRBJ2-1|TRBV19|-
TGTGCCAGTAGTAGTCAACCGAGGCTAGCGCCAAATGAGCAGTTCTTC
CASSSQPRLAPNEQFF
>TRBD1|TRBJ1-6|TRBV7-8|-
TGTGCCAGCAGCTTAGTGCGGACAGGGGTAGCCCTCCACTTT
CASSLVRTGVALHF
>-|TRBJ2-5|TRBV2|-
TGTGCCAGCAGCGCGGTACGAATAGAGACCCAGTACTTC
CASSAVRIETQYF
>-|TRBJ1-2|TRBV7-2|-
TGTGCCAGCAGCTTAGTTTCGAACTATGGCTACACCTTC
CASSLVSNYGYTF
>-|TRBJ1-4|TRBV12-5|-
TGTGCTAGCTCCGGACTAACCATTGAAAAACTGTTTTTT
CASSGLTIEKLFF
>-|TRBJ2-2|TRBV19|-
TGTGCCAGTAGCCCCGGACCCGGAGGCACCGGGGAGCTGTTTTTT
CASSPGPGGTGELFF
>TRBD1|TRBJ1-1|TRBV5-6|-
TGTGCCAGCAGCTTGCCCGGGACAGCGAACACTGAAGCTTTCTTT
CASSLPGTANTEAFF
>-|TRBJ2-5|TRBV18|-
TGTGCCAGCTCACGAGGGCTGGGGGAGACCCAGTACTTC
CASSRGLGETQYF
>-|TRBJ2-7|TRBV5-1|-
TGCGCCAGCAGCTTGGGGACAAGGGGAACCTACGAGCAGTACTTC
CASSLGTRGTYEQYF
>-|TRBJ2-6|TRBV6-2/TRBV6-3|-
TGTGCCAGCAGTCTAGACAGGTCTGGGGCCAACGTCCTGACTTTC
CASSLDRSGANVLTF
>TRBD1|TRBJ1-2|TRBV6-1|-
TGTGCCAGCAGTGAAGCGGCCGGGACAGGGGGACTGAGCTATGGCTACACCTTC
CASSEAAGTGGLSYGYTF
>TRBD1|TRBJ1-2|TRBV12-3/TRBV12-4|-
TGTGCCAGCCTAGGGACAGCCTATGGCTACACCTTC
CASLGTAYGYTF
>-|TRBJ2-5|TRBV29-1|-
TGCAGCGTTGAAGGGGGCCGGGAGACCCAGTACTTC
CSVEGGRETQYF
>TRBD1|TRBJ1-2|TRBV27|-
TGTGCCAGCAGTTGGGACAGGGAGGATGGCTACACCTTC
CASSWDREDGYTF
>TRBD2|TRBJ2-3|TRBV2|-
TGTGCCAGCAGTGAAGTTCAGGGAGGGACGCAGTATTTT
CASSEVQGGTQYF
>TRBD1|TRBJ2-1|TRBV5-1|-
TGCGCCAGCATCCCCGCGACAGGGGGAGGATACAATGAGCAGTTCTTC
CASIPATGGGYNEQFF
>-|TRBJ1-1|TRBV7-9|-
TGTGCCAGCAGCTTAGCCGAACTGTCTGAAGCTTTCTTT
CASSLAELSEAFF
>TRBD2|TRBJ2-1|TRBV30|-
TGTGCCTGGAGTCGGATAGCGGGAGGTCGGGGGATAGTTGAGCAGTTCTTC
CAWSRIAGGRGIVEQFF
>-|TRBJ1-2|TRBV18|-
TGTGCCAGCTCACCGGGAGGGTATAACTATGGCTACACCTTC
CASSPGGYNYGYTF
>-|TRBJ2-7|TRBV12-3/TRBV12-4|-
TGTGCCAGCAGTTTTTACAGGGTAGGCGAGCAGTACTTC
CASSFYRVGEQYF
>-|TRBJ1-2|TRBV5-5|-
TGTGCCAGCAGCTTGGTTCCGGGAAACTATGGCTACACCTTC
CASSLVPGNYGYTF
>-|TRBJ1-5|TRBV18|-
TGTGCCAGCTCCGCGGGTAGCAATCAGCCCCAGCATTTT
CASSAGSNQPQHF
>TRBD1|TRBJ2-3|TRBV2|-
TGTGCCAGCAGTCCTCGACAGGGCCCAAGGGATACGCAGTATTTT
CASSPRQGPRDTQYF
>TRBD1|TRBJ2-7|TRBV12-5|-
TGTGCTAGTGGTTTGGCCGGGACAGGGGCTCCCTACGAGCAGTACTTC
CASGLAGTGAPYEQYF
>-|TRBJ2-7|TRBV2|once
TGTGCCAGCAGCGCCAGGACAGACTGGGCGTCCGAGCAGTACTTC
CASSARTDWASEQYF
>-|TRBJ2-7|TRBV5-1|-
TGCGCCAGCAGCGCATACAGGGACTCCTACGAGCAGTACTTC
CASSAYRDSYEQYF
>TRBD1|TRBJ2-7|TRBV12-3/TRBV12-4|-
TGTGCCAGTAGGGCAGGGGGAACCTACGAGCAGTACTTC
CASRAGGTYEQYF
>-|TRBJ1-6|TRBV2|-
TGTGCCAGCAGTGCTCTTACAGGGAACCCCAATTCACCCCTCCACTTT
CASSALTGNPNSPLHF
>-|TRBJ2-3|TRBV29-1|-
TGCAGCGCCCAGGGGGGCACAAGCACAGATACGCAGTATTTT
CSAQGGTSTDTQYF
>-|TRBJ2-4|TRBV2|-
TGTGCCAGCACAGGGCAGAACATTCAGTACTTC
CASTGQNIQYF
>-|TRBJ2-7|TRBV9|-
TGTGCCAGCAGCGTAGAGGAGGGGTGGTCCTACGAGCAGTACTTC
CASSVEEGWSYEQYF
>-|TRBJ1-2|TRBV7-3|-
TGTGCCAGCAGCTTGGGGCCAGGAGATAACTATGGCTACACCTTC
CASSLGPGDNYGYTF
>-|TRBJ2-7|TRBV6-5|-
TGTGCCAGCAGTAACAGGGAGGGGCAGTACTTC
CASSNREGQYF
>-|TRBJ1-3|TRBV7-8|-
TGTGCCAGCAGCTTATTCAGGGCGGCTGGAAACACCATATATTTT
CASSLFRAAGNTIYF